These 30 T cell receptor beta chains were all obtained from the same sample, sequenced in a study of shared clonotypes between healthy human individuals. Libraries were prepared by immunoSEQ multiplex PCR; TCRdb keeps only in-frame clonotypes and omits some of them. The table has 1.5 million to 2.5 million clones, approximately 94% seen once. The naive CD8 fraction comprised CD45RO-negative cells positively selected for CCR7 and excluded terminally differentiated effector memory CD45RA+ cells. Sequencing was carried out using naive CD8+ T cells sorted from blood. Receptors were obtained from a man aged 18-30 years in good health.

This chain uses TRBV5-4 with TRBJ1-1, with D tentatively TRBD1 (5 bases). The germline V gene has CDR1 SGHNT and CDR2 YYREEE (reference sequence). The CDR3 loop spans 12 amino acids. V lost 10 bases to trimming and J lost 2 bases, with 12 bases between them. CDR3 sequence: CAGGSLNTEAFF. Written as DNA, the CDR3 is TGTGCCGGGGGATCACTAAACACTGAAGCTTTCTTT.

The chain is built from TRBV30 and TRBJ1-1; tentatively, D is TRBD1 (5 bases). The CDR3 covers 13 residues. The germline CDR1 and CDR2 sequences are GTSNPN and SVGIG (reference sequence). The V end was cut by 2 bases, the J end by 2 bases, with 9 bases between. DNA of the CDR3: TGTGCCTGGAGTATGGGGGACAACACTGAAGCTTTCTTT. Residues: CAWSMGDNTEAFF.

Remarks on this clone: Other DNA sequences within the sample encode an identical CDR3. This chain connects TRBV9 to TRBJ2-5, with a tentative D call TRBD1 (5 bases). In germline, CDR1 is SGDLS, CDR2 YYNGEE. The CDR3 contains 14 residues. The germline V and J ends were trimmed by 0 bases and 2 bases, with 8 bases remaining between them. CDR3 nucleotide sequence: TGTGCCAGCAGCGTAGGAACAGGTCAAGAGACCCAGTACTTC. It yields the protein CASSVGTGQETQYF.

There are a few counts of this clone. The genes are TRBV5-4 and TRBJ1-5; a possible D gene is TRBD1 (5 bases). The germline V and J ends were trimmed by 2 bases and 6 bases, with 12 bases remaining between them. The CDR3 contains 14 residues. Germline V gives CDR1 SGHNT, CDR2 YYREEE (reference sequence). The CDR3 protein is CASSFWGDSQPQHF. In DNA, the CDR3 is TGTGCCAGCAGCTTTTGGGGAGACAGTCAGCCCCAGCATTTT.

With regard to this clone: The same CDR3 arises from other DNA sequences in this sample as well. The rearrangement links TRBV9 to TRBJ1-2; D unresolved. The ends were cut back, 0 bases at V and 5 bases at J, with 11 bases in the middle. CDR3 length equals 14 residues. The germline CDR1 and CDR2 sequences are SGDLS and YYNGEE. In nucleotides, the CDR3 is TGTGCCAGCAGCGTAGCCGACGGAGATTATGGCTACACCTTC. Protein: CASSVADGDYGYTF.

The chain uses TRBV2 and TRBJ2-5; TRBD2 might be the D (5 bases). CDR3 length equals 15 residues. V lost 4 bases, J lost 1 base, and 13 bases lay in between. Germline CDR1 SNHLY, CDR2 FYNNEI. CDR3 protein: CASSVSAALQETQYF. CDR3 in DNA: TGTGCCAGCAGTGTCTCAGCGGCGCTCCAAGAGACCCAGTACTTC.

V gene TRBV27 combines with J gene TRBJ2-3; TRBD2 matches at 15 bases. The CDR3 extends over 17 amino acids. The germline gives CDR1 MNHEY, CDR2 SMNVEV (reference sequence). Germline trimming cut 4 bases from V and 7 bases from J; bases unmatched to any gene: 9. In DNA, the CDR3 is TGTGCCAGCAGTTCTATAGGGACTAGCGGGAGGACTTATACGCAGTATTTT. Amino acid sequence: CASSSIGTSGRTYTQYF.

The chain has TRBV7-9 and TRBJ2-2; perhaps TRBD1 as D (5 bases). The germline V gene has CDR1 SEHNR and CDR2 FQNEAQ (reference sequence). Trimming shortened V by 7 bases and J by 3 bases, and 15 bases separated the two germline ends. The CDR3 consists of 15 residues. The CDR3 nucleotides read TGTGCCAGCACCTTCCAGGGCGCGGACACCGGGGAGCTGTTTTTT. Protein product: CASTFQGADTGELFF.

Here the CDR3 reads CASSRPSYEQYF. The CDR3, as DNA: TGTGCCAGCTCACGACCGAGTTACGAGCAGTACTTC. The gene calls are TRBV18 and TRBJ2-7; no clear D. CDR1 KGHSH and CDR2 LQKENI come from the germline V gene. The ends were cut back, 4 bases at V and 4 bases at J, with 8 bases in the middle. CDR3 length equals 12 residues.

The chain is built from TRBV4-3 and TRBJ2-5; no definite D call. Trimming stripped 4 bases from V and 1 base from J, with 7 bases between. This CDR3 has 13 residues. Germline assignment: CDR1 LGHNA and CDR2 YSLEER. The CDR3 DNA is TGCGCCAGCAGCCGACACCCCCAAGAGACCCAGTACTTC. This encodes CASSRHPQETQYF.

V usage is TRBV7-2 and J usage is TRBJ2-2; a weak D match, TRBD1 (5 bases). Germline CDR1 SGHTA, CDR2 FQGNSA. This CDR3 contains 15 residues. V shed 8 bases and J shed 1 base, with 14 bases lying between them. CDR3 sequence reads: CASGQGGLNTGELFF. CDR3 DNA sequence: TGTGCCAGCGGGCAGGGTGGATTGAACACCGGGGAGCTGTTTTTT.

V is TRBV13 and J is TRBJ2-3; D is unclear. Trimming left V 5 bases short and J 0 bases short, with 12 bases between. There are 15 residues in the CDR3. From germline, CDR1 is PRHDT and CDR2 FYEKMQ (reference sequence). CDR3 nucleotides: TGTGCCAGCAGCAAATCGACGGCTAGCACAGATACGCAGTATTTT. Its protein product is CASSKSTASTDTQYF.

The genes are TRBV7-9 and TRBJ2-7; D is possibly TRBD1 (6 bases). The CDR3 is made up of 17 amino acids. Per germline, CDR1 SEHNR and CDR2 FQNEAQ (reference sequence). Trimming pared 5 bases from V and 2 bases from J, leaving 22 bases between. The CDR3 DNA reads TGTGCCAGCAGCCTCAAGAGGGGGAGCGCAATGACCTACGAGCAGTACTTC. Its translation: CASSLKRGSAMTYEQYF.

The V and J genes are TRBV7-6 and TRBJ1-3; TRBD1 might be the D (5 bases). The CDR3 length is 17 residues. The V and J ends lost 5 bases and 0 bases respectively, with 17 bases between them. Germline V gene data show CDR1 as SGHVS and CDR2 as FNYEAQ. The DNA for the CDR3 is TGTGCCAGCAGCCCGACGCTGGACATCAACTCTGGAAACACCATATATTTT. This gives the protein CASSPTLDINSGNTIYF.

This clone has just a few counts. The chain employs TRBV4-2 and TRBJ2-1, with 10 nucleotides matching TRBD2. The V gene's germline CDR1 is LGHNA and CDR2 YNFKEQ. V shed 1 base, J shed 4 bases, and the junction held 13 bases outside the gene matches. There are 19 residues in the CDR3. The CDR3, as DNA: TGTGCCAGCAGCCAAGTAAACGTAGCGGGGGGCTATGGTTACAATGAGCAGTTCTTC. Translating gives CASSQVNVAGGYGYNEQFF.

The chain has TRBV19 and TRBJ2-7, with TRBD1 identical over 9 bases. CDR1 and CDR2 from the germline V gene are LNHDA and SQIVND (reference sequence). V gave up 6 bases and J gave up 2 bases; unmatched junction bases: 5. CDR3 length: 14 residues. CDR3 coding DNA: TGTGCCAGTAGGGAACAGGGGGCCGCCTACGAGCAGTACTTC. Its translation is CASREQGAAYEQYF.

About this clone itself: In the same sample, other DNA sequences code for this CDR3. CDR3 DNA: TGTGCCAGCAGTTACTCTGTCGACTACGAGCAGTACTTC. Translating gives CASSYSVDYEQYF. The genes are TRBV6-5 and TRBJ2-7, with unresolved D. Germline-derived CDR1 and CDR2 are MNHEY and SVGAGI. Trimming shortened V by 0 bases and J by 3 bases, and 6 bases separated the two germline ends. This CDR3 has 13 residues.

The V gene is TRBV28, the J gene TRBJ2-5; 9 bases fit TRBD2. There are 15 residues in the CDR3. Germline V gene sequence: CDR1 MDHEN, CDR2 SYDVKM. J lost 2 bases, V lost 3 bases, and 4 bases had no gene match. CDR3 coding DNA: TGTGCCAGCAGTTTTTACCTAGCGGGGCAAGAGACCCAGTACTTC. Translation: CASSFYLAGQETQYF.

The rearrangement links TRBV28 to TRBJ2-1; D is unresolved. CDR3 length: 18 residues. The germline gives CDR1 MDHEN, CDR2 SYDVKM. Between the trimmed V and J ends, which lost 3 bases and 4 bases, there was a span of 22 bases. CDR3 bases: TGTGCCAGCAGTTTCCACCTTGGGGTAGGGCACCGATACAATGAGCAGTTCTTC. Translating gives CASSFHLGVGHRYNEQFF.

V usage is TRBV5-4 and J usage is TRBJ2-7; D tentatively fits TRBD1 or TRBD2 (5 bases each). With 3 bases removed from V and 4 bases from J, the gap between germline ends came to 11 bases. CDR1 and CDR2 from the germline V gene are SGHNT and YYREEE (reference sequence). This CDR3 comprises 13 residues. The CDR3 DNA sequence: TGTGCCAGCAGCTCCGGGACCGAATACGAGCAGTACTTC. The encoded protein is CASSSGTEYEQYF.

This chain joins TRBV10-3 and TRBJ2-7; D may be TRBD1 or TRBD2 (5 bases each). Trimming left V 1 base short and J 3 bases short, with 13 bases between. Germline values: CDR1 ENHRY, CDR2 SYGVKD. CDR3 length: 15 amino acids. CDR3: CAISELGERSYEQYF. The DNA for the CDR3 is TGTGCCATCAGTGAGTTGGGGGAACGGAGCTACGAGCAGTACTTC.

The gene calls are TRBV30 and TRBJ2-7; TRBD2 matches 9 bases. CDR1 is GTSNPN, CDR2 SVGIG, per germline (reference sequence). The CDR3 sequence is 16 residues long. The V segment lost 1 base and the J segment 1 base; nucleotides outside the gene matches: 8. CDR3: CAWSAPEAGGSYEQYF. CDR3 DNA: TGTGCCTGGAGTGCCCCGGAAGCGGGGGGTTCCTACGAGCAGTACTTC.

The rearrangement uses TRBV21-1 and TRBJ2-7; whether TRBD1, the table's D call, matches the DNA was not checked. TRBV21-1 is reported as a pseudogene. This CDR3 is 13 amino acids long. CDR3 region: CASSNTLQDEQYF. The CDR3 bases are TGTGCCAGCAGCAACACCCTCCAGGACGAGCAGTACTTC.

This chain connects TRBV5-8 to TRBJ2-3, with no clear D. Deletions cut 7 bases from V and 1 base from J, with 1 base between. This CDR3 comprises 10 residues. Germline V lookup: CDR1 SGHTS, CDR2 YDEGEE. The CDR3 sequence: CASRTDTQYF. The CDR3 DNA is TGTGCCAGCCGCACAGATACGCAGTATTTT.

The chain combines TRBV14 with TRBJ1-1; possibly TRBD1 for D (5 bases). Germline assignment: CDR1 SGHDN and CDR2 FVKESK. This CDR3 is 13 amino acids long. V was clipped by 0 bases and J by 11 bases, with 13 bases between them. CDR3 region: CASSQDRGVGAFF. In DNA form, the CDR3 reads TGTGCCAGCAGCCAAGATCGGGGGGTCGGTGCTTTCTTT. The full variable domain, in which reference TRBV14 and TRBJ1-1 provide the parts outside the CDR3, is EAGVTQFPSHSVIEKGQTVTLRCDPISGHDNLYWYRRVMGKEIKFLLHFVKESKQDESGMPNNRFLAERTGGTYSTLKVQPAELEDSGVYFCASSQDRGVGAFFGQGTRLTVV.

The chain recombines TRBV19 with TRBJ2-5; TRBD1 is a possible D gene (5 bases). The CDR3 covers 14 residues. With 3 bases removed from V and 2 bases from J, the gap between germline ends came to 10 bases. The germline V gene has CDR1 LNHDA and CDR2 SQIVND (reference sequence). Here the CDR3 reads CASSILGLQETQYF. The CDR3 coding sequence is TGTGCCAGTAGTATTCTGGGGCTGCAAGAGACCCAGTACTTC.

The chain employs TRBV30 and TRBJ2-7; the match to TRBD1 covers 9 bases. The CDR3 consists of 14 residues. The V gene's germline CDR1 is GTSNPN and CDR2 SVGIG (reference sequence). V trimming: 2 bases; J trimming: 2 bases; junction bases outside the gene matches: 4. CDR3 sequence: CAWSFRDRAYEQYF. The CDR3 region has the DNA TGTGCCTGGAGTTTCCGGGACAGGGCCTACGAGCAGTACTTC.

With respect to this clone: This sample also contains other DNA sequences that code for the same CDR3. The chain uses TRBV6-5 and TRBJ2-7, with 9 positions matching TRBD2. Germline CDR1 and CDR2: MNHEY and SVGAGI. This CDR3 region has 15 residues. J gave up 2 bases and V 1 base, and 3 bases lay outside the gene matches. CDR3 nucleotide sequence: TGTGCCAGCAGTTACTTGGCGGGGGGGCCCTACGAGCAGTACTTC. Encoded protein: CASSYLAGGPYEQYF.

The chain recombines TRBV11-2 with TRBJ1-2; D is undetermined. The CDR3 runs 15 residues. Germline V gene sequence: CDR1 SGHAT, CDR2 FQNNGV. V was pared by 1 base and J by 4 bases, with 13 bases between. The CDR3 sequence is CASSLAGLGTYGYTF. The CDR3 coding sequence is TGTGCCAGCAGCTTAGCTGGGTTGGGTACCTATGGCTACACCTTC.

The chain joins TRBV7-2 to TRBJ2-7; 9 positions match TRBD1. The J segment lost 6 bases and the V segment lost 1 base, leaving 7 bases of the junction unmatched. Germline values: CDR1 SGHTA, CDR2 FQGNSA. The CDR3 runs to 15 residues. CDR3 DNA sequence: TGTGCCAGCAGCTTAGAGGTCACAGGGGGCAGCGAGCAGTACTTC. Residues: CASSLEVTGGSEQYF.